Below are 10 T cell receptor beta chains sequenced from a single sample in a study of blood T cell repertoires in COVID-19. Profiling relied on immunoSEQ multiplex PCR, and the TCRdb table lists in-frame clones only, not all of them. The top ten clones hold 4% to 6% of a sample with more than 95,000 clones, 80% to 90% of them seen once. Material: peripheral blood. The source of these receptors is a man in his sixties with acute or convalescent COVID-19.

This chain links TRBV11-2 with TRBJ1-1; D is unresolved. CDR1 is SGHAT, CDR2 FQNNGV, per germline. V lost 5 bases and J lost 3, with 13 bases in between. CDR3 length: 14 residues. The CDR3 region has the DNA TGTGCCAGCAGCAAAGATAGGAGTTACACTGAAGCTTTCTTT. It yields the protein CASSKDRSYTEAFF.

V is TRBV5-4 and J is TRBJ2-1; a weak D match, TRBD1 (5 bases). V was trimmed by 0 bases and J by 3 bases, leaving 13 bases between them. CDR1 is SGHNT, CDR2 YYREEE, per germline (reference sequence). The CDR3 is 16 residues long. DNA of the CDR3: TGTGCCAGCAGCTTGGGGGGCACAAACTACTACAATGAGCAGTTCTTC. It specifies CASSLGGTNYYNEQFF.

V and J are TRBV19 and TRBJ1-2, with 11 positions matching TRBD1. The germline V gene encodes CDR1 LNHDA and CDR2 SQIVND (reference sequence). The CDR3 has 14 amino acids. J was trimmed by 8 bases and V by 9 bases; bases with no gene match: 11. As DNA, the CDR3 is TGTGCCAGCTGGACAGGGGGCGATTGGAGAGGCTACACCTTC. Translation gives CASWTGGDWRGYTF.

The chain carries TRBV16 and TRBJ1-4; D uncertain. The germline V gene has CDR1 KGHSY and CDR2 FQNENV. Between the trimmed V and J ends, which lost 4 bases and 0 bases, there was a span of 12 bases. The CDR3 contains 16 residues. The CDR3 bases are TGTGCCAGCAGCCTCCAGGCTCAAACAACTAATGAAAAACTGTTTTTT. It encodes CASSLQAQTTNEKLFF.

The chain links TRBV25-1 to TRBJ1-2; possible D gene TRBD1, 6 bases. The CDR3 covers 15 residues. CDR1 and CDR2 from the germline V gene are MGHDK and SYGVNS. V gave up 4 bases and J gave up 3 bases, with 15 bases separating them. DNA for the CDR3: TGTGCCAGCAGTGGCCCCACAGGGTTGGACTATGGCTACACCTTC. Translated, it gives CASSGPTGLDYGYTF.

This chain links TRBV4-2 with TRBJ1-2, with 11 bases aligning to TRBD1. Germline assignment: CDR1 LGHNA and CDR2 YNFKEQ. J lost 4 bases, V lost 5 bases, and 6 bases had no gene match. The CDR3 is 15 residues long. CDR3 coding DNA: TGTGCCAGCAGCTCGGGGACAGGGGGTACCTATGGCTACACCTTC. It is translated as CASSSGTGGTYGYTF.

The chain combines TRBV7-9 with TRBJ2-5; 7 nucleotides match TRBD2. The CDR3 covers 14 residues. V trimming: 1 base; J trimming: 4 bases; junction bases outside the gene matches: 3. Germline V gene sequence: CDR1 SEHNR, CDR2 FQNEAQ (reference sequence). The CDR3 bases are TGTGCCAGCAGCTTAGGGGGGGGAACAGAGACCCAGTACTTC. As protein: CASSLGGGTETQYF. The full variable domain, completed using reference TRBV7-9 and TRBJ2-5, is DTGVSQNPRHKITKRGQNVTFRCDPISEHNRLYWYRQTLGQGPEFLTYFQNEAQLEKSRLLSDRFSAERPKGSFSTLEIQRTEQGDSAMYLCASSLGGGTETQYFGPGTRLLVL.

This chain connects TRBV18 to TRBJ2-3; TRBD2 agrees at 7 bases. With 2 bases clipped from V and 0 bases from J, the junction kept 8 bases outside the gene matches. Per the germline V gene, CDR1 is KGHSH and CDR2 is LQKENI. This CDR3 has 17 residues. The CDR3 nucleotides read TGTGCCAGCTCACCAAAGGGCGGGAGACCCAGCACAGATACGCAGTATTTT. Its translation is CASSPKGGRPSTDTQYF.

The rearrangement joins TRBV29-1 to TRBJ1-1, with a weak D call TRBD1 (5 bases). Germline CDR1 reads SQVTM; CDR2 reads ANQGSEA. V was pared by 3 bases and J by 5 bases, with 13 bases between. The CDR3 sequence is 13 residues long. CDR3 nucleotide sequence: TGCAGCGTTGAGGGGGGGGTTGGTACTGAAGCTTTCTTT. The encoded protein is CSVEGGVGTEAFF.

The chain combines TRBV27 with TRBJ1-1; D is perhaps TRBD1 (5 bases). Germline loops: CDR1 MNHEY, CDR2 SMNVEV (reference sequence). V gave up 4 bases and J gave up 7 bases, with 13 bases separating them. The CDR3 is 13 residues long. CDR3 bases: TGTGCCAGCAGTTACCGAAGGGGATTTGAAGCTTTCTTT. This translates into CASSYRRGFEAFF.